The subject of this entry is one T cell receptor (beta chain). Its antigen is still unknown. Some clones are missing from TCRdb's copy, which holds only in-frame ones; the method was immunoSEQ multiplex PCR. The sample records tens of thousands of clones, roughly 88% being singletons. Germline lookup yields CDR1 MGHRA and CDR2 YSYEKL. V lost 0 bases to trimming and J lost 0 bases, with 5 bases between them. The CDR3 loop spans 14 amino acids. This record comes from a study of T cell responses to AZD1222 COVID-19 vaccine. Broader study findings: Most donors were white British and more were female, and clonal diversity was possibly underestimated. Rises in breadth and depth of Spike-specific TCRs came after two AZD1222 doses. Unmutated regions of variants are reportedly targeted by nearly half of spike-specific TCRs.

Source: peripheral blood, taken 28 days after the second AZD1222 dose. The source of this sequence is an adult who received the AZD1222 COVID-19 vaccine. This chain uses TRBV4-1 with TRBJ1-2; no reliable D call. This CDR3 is CASSQEASNYGYTF. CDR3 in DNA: TGCGCCAGCAGCCAAGAGGCATCTAACTATGGCTACACCTTC.